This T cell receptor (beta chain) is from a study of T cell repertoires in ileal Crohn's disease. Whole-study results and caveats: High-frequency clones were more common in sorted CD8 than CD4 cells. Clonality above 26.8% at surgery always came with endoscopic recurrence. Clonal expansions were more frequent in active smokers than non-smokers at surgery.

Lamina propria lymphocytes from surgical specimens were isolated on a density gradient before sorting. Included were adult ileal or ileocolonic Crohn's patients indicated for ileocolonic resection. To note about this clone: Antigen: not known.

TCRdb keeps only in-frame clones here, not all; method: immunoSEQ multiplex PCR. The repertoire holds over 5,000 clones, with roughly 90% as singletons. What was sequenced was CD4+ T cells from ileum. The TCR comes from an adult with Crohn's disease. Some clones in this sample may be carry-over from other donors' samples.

The CDR3 sequence: CASTHGTAKNNEQFF. The CDR3 DNA follows: TGTGCCAGCACACACGGGACAGCCAAAAACAATGAGCAGTTCTTC. The gene calls are TRBV19 and TRBJ2-1, with 7 bases matching TRBD1. CDR3 size: 15 residues. In germline, CDR1 is LNHDA, CDR2 SQIVND (reference sequence). Trimming cost V 9 bases and J 5 bases; bases outside gene matches: 13.